Listed here is a single T cell receptor (beta chain). The antigen remains unidentified. These data belong to a study of glioma-infiltrating T cells after dendritic cell vaccination. The wider study: Monocyte-derived dendritic cells, cultured approximately 7 days with IL-4 and GM-CSF, were pulsed with autologous tumor lysate. Study-level findings and limits: Complete blood and tumor specimen sets were limited to few patients.

Assay: immunoSEQ multiplex PCR; the TCRdb copy retains only in-frame clones and omits some. Seen here are 100,000 or so clones, around 90% observed once, and the top ten hold approximately 2.7%. This CDR3 spans 16 amino acids. From germline, CDR1 is MNHEY and CDR2 SMNVEV (reference sequence). J lost 3 bases, V lost 1 base, and 6 bases had no gene match. The time point: after dendritic cell vaccination, including at tumor progression/relapse. This sequence joins TRBV27 and TRBJ2-3; 8 positions agree with TRBD2. The TCR sequence derives from a human donor with glioblastoma. Sequenced material: blood, taken after dendritic cell vaccination. The CDR3 spells CASSLLGAGGTDTQYF. The CDR3 region has the DNA TGTGCCAGCAGTTTATTGGGGGCGGGGGGAACAGATACGCAGTATTTT.